This T cell receptor beta chain was observed in a study of cytomegalovirus exposure and HLA in healthy donors. Study background: There were around 100 million unique TCR beta sequences, drawn from 150 million to 200 million T cells, in an earlier analysis. An early data release held 70 million to 90 million unique TCRs from HLA-typed donors.

Turning to this clone: As yet, its antigen is unknown.

Researchers ran the PCR with 60 Vbeta and 13 Jbeta primers. The data were produced by immunoSEQ multiplex PCR, yet TCRdb's version contains in-frame clones alone and is incomplete. The sample lists tens of thousands of clones, over 65% seen once, with about 8.6% in the top ten. This CDR3 region has 14 residues. The V and J ends lost 4 bases and 4 bases respectively, with 14 bases between them. CDR1 is SGHAT, CDR2 FQNNGV, per germline. Study-wide findings and caveats: The classifier reportedly diagnosed cytomegalovirus status with high sensitivity and specificity.

The rearrangement joins TRBV11-2 to TRBJ2-7; D is ambiguous. Material: PBMCs. The TCR comes from a middle-aged man in good health and CMV-seropositive. CDR3: CASSSTIEGYEQYF. DNA for the CDR3: TGTGCCAGCAGCTCAACTATAGAAGGATACGAGCAGTACTTC. The variable domain in full, with the rest retrieved from reference TRBV11-2 and TRBJ2-7, is EAGVAQSPRYKIIEKRQSVAFWCNPISGHATLYWYQQILGQGPKLLIQFQNNGVVDDSQLPKDRFSAERLKGVDSTLKIQPAKLEDSAVYLCASSSTIEGYEQYFGPGTRLTVT.